Sequencing of this TCR beta chain was carried out in a study of response to subunit inactivated influenza vaccine. Broader study findings: New T cells are recruited in small numbers by each seasonal influenza vaccination, according to the authors' suggestion.

From the RT-PCR reads, TCRdb called clonotypes with MiXCR, one entry per CDR3 protein. Of about 170,000 distinct CDR3 sequences in the sample, approximately 11% were seen once. Details on this clonotype: Its antigen is not identified. A much more abundant neighbour one base away suggests this may be a read error.

Sequencing used CD8+ T cells sorted from PBMCs, obtained approximately 25 months after vaccination. The TCR originated in a man aged 50-75 years who received an inactivated influenza vaccine.

The CDR3 nucleotides are TGTGCCAGCAGTTTAGCGTGGGGCAATCAGCCCCAGTATTTT. Encoded protein: CASSLAWGNQPQYF. The chain couples TRBV12-3 or TRBV12-4 to TRBJ1-5; D is perhaps TRBD1 (5 bases). The J call may be wrong; the DNA end is better matched by TRBJ2-3. The CDR3 extends over 14 amino acids.